These 28 T cell receptor beta chains share one sample of origin, sequenced in a study of CD8 T cells in Susac syndrome. Random hexamers were used to reverse transcribe about 0.5 to 1 ug of RNA. TCRdb ran MiXCR on the immunoSEQ multiplex PCR reads and lists one entry per CDR3 protein. Of fewer than 250,000 distinct CDR3 sequences listed, approximately 93% were seen once; the top ten hold around 0.1%. Material: CD4+ T cells from PBMCs. The receptors come from a human donor in good health.

V is TRBV20-1 and J is TRBJ2-7; D might be TRBD2 (7 bases). V was shortened by 6 bases and J by 2 bases, with 17 bases between the two germline ends. This CDR3 has 14 amino acids. Germline CDR1 and CDR2: DFQATT and SNEGSKA (reference sequence). CDR3 protein: CSAQGSRGPYEQYV. The DNA for the CDR3 is TGCAGTGCCCAAGGGTCGCGGGGGCCCTACGAGCAGTACGTC.

The CDR3 bases are TGTGCCAGCGGGGGGACGGCCAAAAACATTCAGTACTTC. Its translation is CASGGTAKNIQYF. The chain is built from TRBV12-3 or TRBV12-4 and TRBJ2-4; D possibly corresponds to TRBD2 (6 bases). Trimming took off 8 bases at V and 1 base at J, with 9 bases between the two ends. This CDR3 region has 13 residues.

This chain links TRBV29-1 with TRBJ1-1, with D maybe TRBD1 (5 bases). Germline values: CDR1 SQVTM, CDR2 ANQGSEA. The V and J ends lost 4 bases and 4 bases respectively, with 7 bases between them. The CDR3 is made up of 11 amino acids. The CDR3 DNA follows: TGCAGCGTTGGCGGGGGCACTGAAGCTTTCTTT. It yields the protein CSVGGGTEAFF.

The chain has TRBV3-1 and TRBJ2-7, with D tentatively TRBD1 (5 bases). Germline V gene data show CDR1 as LGHDT and CDR2 as YNNKEL (reference sequence). V gave up 1 base and J gave up 2 bases, with 12 bases separating them. The CDR3 is 15 residues long. In DNA form, the CDR3 reads TGTGCCAGCAGCCAAGGTATGACAGCCACCTACGAGCAGTACTTC. The encoded protein is CASSQGMTATYEQYF.

This chain connects TRBV28 to TRBJ1-2; D is unclear. Germline CDR1 reads MDHEN; CDR2 reads SYDVKM. V lost 7 bases to trimming and J lost 2 bases, with 11 bases between them. This CDR3 contains 13 residues. DNA for the CDR3: TGTGCCAGCACCCCCGGGCAGAACTATGGCTACACCTTC. This codes for CASTPGQNYGYTF.

The chain links TRBV6-1 to TRBJ1-6; the D is unclear. V lost 4 bases and J 5 bases, leaving 9 bases between the germline ends. Germline V lookup: CDR1 MNHNS, CDR2 SASEGT. This CDR3 contains 14 residues. Written as DNA, the CDR3 is TGTGCCAGCAGTGCTATGGCAGATAATTCACCCCTCCACTTT. It codes for CASSAMADNSPLHF.

The rearrangement uses TRBV28 and TRBJ2-3; 10 bases map to TRBD2. CDR1 MDHEN and CDR2 SYDVKM come from the germline V gene. V trimming: 6 bases; J trimming: 4 bases; junction bases outside the gene matches: 10. This CDR3 region has 16 residues. CDR3 nucleotide sequence: TGTGCCAGCAGCCGCGGGACTAGCGTTCTCGCAGATACGCAGTATTTT. Translated: CASSRGTSVLADTQYF.

This chain uses TRBV6-6 with TRBJ1-2, with D possibly TRBD1 on 6 matching bases. The length of the CDR3 is 14 residues. Germline V gene data show CDR1 as MNHNY and CDR2 as SVGAGI (reference sequence). The V end was cut by 8 bases, the J end by 2 bases, with 15 bases between. The CDR3 is CASGRGASNYGYTF. DNA for the CDR3: TGTGCCAGCGGGCGGGGGGCTTCCAACTATGGCTACACCTTC.

The V call is TRBV20-1, the J call TRBJ2-7; TRBD2 matches at 13 bases. This CDR3 has 14 amino acids. Germline CDR1 is DFQATT and CDR2 is SNEGSKA (reference sequence). V dropped 3 bases and J dropped 9; count of bases not matched to a gene: 8. CDR3 bases: TGCAGTGCTAGCCACACTAGCGGGGGGGGGAGGCAGTACGTC. Translating it yields CSASHTSGGGRQYV.

The CDR3 DNA follows: TGTGCCAGCAGCTTGGGGAGTGGGACTGCTAACTATGGCTACACCTTC. Residues: CASSLGSGTANYGYTF. This chain connects TRBV7-6 to TRBJ1-2; D is possibly TRBD1 (5 bases). The V end was cut by 3 bases, the J end by 0 bases, with 14 bases between. CDR1 is SGHVS and CDR2 is FNYEAQ in the germline V gene. The CDR3 is 16 amino acids.

The rearrangement uses TRBV14 and TRBJ2-1; 9 bases match TRBD1. The J segment lost 6 bases and the V segment lost 3 bases, leaving 12 bases of the junction unmatched. Germline V gives CDR1 SGHDN, CDR2 FVKESK. The CDR3 totals 17 residues. The CDR3 here is CASSQRGDRGKGNEQFF. CDR3 in DNA: TGTGCCAGCAGCCAGCGGGGCGACAGGGGGAAGGGCAATGAGCAGTTCTTC.

This chain connects TRBV20-1 to TRBJ2-5; perhaps TRBD1 as D (5 bases). Per germline, CDR1 DFQATT and CDR2 SNEGSKA (reference sequence). The CDR3 covers 12 residues. Trimming stripped 2 bases from V and 4 bases from J, with 8 bases between. The DNA of the CDR3 is TGCAGTGCTAGACATAGGGGAGAGACCCAGTACTTC. Translating gives CSARHRGETQYF.

The chain carries TRBV6-6 and TRBJ2-7; 7 nucleotides align to TRBD1. Germline V lookup: CDR1 MNHNY, CDR2 SVGAGI (reference sequence). Trimming removed 5 bases from V and 3 bases from J; junction bases left unmatched: 7. The CDR3 runs to 14 residues. CDR3 region: CASSRTRDSYEQYV. The CDR3 DNA reads TGTGCCAGCAGTCGCACCCGGGACAGCTACGAGCAGTACGTC.

The rearrangement uses TRBV24-1 and TRBJ1-2, with TRBD1 matching over 7 bases. V shed 4 bases and J 2 bases; nucleotides not matched to a gene: 6. The CDR3 spans 15 residues. In germline, CDR1 is KGHDR, CDR2 SFDVKD. The CDR3 sequence: CATSDPGQNNYGYTF. The DNA of the CDR3 is TGTGCCACCAGTGACCCGGGACAGAACAACTATGGCTACACCTTC.

This clonotype was seen only once. The rearrangement links TRBV5-4 to TRBJ1-2; D is possibly TRBD1 (5 bases). Per the germline V gene, CDR1 is SGHNT and CDR2 is YYREEE (reference sequence). The CDR3 extends over 13 amino acids. With 4 bases removed from V and 5 bases from J, the gap between germline ends came to 12 bases. The CDR3: CASSPDSQYGYTF. In DNA form, the CDR3 reads TGTGCCAGCAGCCCAGACAGCCAGTATGGCTACACCTTC. Variable domain in full (rest from reference TRBV5-4 and TRBJ1-2): ETGVTQSPTHLIKTRGQQVTLRCSSQSGHNTVSWYQQALGQGPQFIFQYYREEENGRGNFPPRFSGLQFPNYSSELNVNALELDDSALYLCASSPDSQYGYTFGSGTRLTVV.

The V and J genes are TRBV5-1 and TRBJ2-1; 13 nucleotides align to TRBD2. With V trimmed by 5 bases and J by 9 bases, 2 bases remained unmatched. Germline loops: CDR1 SGHRS, CDR2 YFSETQ. The CDR3 contains 13 residues. The CDR3 DNA sequence: TGCGCCAGCAGACTAGCGGGGGGGCGTGAGCAGTTCTTC. Encoded protein: CASRLAGGREQFF.

The V and J genes are TRBV29-1 and TRBJ2-1; D unresolved. V was cut by 4 bases and J by 2 bases, with 9 bases left in between. The CDR3 sequence is 13 residues long. The V gene's germline CDR1 is SQVTM and CDR2 ANQGSEA. The DNA of the CDR3 is TGCAGCGTTGTAGAAATAACCTACAATGAGCAGTTCTTC. The encoded protein is CSVVEITYNEQFF.

The V and J genes are TRBV6-2 or TRBV6-3 and TRBJ1-5; D unresolved. The CDR3 has 12 residues. Trimming took 6 bases from V and 6 from J, leaving 9 bases between them. Looked up from germline, CDR1 is MNHEY and CDR2 is SVGEGT. In DNA, the CDR3 is TGTGCCAGCAGGGACTTATCTCAGCCCCAGCATTTT. Its translation is CASRDLSQPQHF.

CDR3 region: CASSPPGTGKKAFF. For the CDR3, the DNA is TGTGCCAGCAGCCCACCCGGGACAGGCAAAAAAGCTTTCTTT. The V call is TRBV7-3, the J call TRBJ1-1; 8 bases match TRBD1. After removal of 5 bases from V and 9 bases from J, the junction contained 11 bases not matched to a gene. Germline CDR1 is SGHTA and CDR2 is FQGTGA. This CDR3 has 14 residues. The full variable domain, rest sourced from reference TRBV7-3 and TRBJ1-1, is GAGVSQTPSNKVTEKGKYVELRCDPISGHTALYWYRQSLGQGPEFLIYFQGTGAADDSGLPNDRFFAVRPEGSVSTLKIQRTERGDSAVYLCASSPPGTGKKAFFGQGTRLTVV.

This clonotype turned up a few times. The chain is built from TRBV4-2 and TRBJ2-5, with D possibly being TRBD1 (6 bases). This CDR3 is built from 12 residues. Germline assignment: CDR1 LGHNA and CDR2 YNFKEQ. V was cut by 4 bases and J by 4 bases, with 7 bases left in between. The CDR3 sequence is CASSRGRETQYF. CDR3 bases: TGTGCCAGCAGCCGGGGGCGAGAGACCCAGTACTTC.

The rearrangement uses TRBV29-1 and TRBJ1-3; D remains ambiguous. V was clipped by 6 bases and J by 3 bases, with 12 bases between them. Germline V gene data show CDR1 as SQVTM and CDR2 as ANQGSEA. The CDR3 extends over 13 amino acids. As DNA, the CDR3 is TGCAGCGTCGAGGCGGGTAGTGGAAACACCATATATTTT. Residues: CSVEAGSGNTIYF.

The chain combines TRBV7-3 with TRBJ1-1, with D tentatively TRBD1 (6 bases). The CDR3 has 16 residues. The germline V gene encodes CDR1 SGHTA and CDR2 FQGTGA. With 0 bases removed from V and 4 bases from J, the gap between germline ends came to 15 bases. CDR3 loop: CASSLTIGRGPTEAFF. CDR3 bases: TGTGCCAGCAGCTTAACGATAGGCAGGGGCCCCACTGAAGCTTTCTTT.

This chain's CDR3 is CASSSKTPGRISGANVLTF. The CDR3 nucleotides read TGTGCCAGCAGCTCAAAAACCCCGGGACGGATAAGTGGGGCCAACGTCCTGACTTTC. The V and J genes are TRBV7-2 and TRBJ2-6; D may be TRBD1 or TRBD2 (5 bases each). The CDR3 loop spans 19 amino acids. Germline V CDR1 and CDR2: SGHTA, FQGNSA. The V end lost 4 bases, the J end lost 3 bases, and 22 bases lay between the germline ends.

V and J are TRBV6-5 and TRBJ2-7; 15 nucleotides align to TRBD2. The CDR3 covers 15 residues. V dropped 6 bases and J dropped 9; count of bases not matched to a gene: 9. Germline loops: CDR1 MNHEY, CDR2 SVGAGI. CDR3 region: CASRPGLAGGVGQYV. In DNA form, the CDR3 reads TGTGCCAGCAGACCAGGACTAGCGGGGGGGGTAGGGCAGTACGTC.

The rearrangement links TRBV19 to TRBJ2-5; D perhaps matches TRBD1 (6 bases). The CDR3 is 14 amino acids. CDR1 LNHDA and CDR2 SQIVND come from the germline V gene (reference sequence). The V gene lost 5 bases and the J gene lost 2 bases, with 12 bases spanning the gap. The CDR3, as DNA: TGTGCCAGTAGTCCCTGGACAGCTCAAGAGACCCAGTACTTC. Protein: CASSPWTAQETQYF.

The chain combines TRBV29-1 with TRBJ2-2; the D is unclear. V lost 5 bases, J lost 0 bases, and 7 bases lay in between. CDR3 length: 13 amino acids. Germline assignment: CDR1 SQVTM and CDR2 ANQGSEA. CDR3 DNA: TGCAGCGTTAGGTACGCGAACACCGGGGAGCTGTTTTTT. It yields the protein CSVRYANTGELFF.

The V and J genes are TRBV20-1 and TRBJ2-3; D might be TRBD1 or TRBD2, each matching 7 bases. The CDR3 runs to 16 residues. V was shortened by 2 bases and J by 2 bases, with 17 bases between the two germline ends. Germline lookup yields CDR1 DFQATT and CDR2 SNEGSKA (reference sequence). CDR3 sequence (DNA): TGCAGTGCTAGAATCCAGGGGGGGGGCCTCACAGATACGCAGTATTTT. Its protein is CSARIQGGGLTDTQYF.

V gene TRBV2 combines with J gene TRBJ1-1; D may be TRBD1 (5 bases). Per germline, CDR1 SNHLY and CDR2 FYNNEI. This CDR3 contains 12 residues. V shed 0 bases and J shed 6 bases, with 5 bases lying between them. The CDR3 sequence: CASSEAGAEAFF. The CDR3 DNA reads as TGTGCCAGCAGTGAAGCAGGGGCTGAAGCTTTCTTT. Based on the CDR3 plus reference TRBV2 and TRBJ1-1, the full variable domain is EPEVTQTPSHQVTQMGQEVILRCVPISNHLYFYWYRQILGQKVEFLVSFYNNEISEKSEIFDDQFSVERPDGSNFTLKIRSTKLEDSAMYFCASSEAGAEAFFGQGTRLTVV.